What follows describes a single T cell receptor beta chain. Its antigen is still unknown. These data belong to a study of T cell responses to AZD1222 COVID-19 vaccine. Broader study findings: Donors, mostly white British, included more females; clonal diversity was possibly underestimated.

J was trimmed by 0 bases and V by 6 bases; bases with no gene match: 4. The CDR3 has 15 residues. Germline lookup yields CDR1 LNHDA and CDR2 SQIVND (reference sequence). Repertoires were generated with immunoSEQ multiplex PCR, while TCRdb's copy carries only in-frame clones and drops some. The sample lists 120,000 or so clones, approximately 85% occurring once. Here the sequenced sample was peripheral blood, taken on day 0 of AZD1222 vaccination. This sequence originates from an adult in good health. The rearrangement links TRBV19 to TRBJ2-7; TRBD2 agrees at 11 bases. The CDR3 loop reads CASRRGTSGSYEQYF. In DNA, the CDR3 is TGTGCCAGTAGGAGAGGGACTAGCGGCTCCTACGAGCAGTACTTC.